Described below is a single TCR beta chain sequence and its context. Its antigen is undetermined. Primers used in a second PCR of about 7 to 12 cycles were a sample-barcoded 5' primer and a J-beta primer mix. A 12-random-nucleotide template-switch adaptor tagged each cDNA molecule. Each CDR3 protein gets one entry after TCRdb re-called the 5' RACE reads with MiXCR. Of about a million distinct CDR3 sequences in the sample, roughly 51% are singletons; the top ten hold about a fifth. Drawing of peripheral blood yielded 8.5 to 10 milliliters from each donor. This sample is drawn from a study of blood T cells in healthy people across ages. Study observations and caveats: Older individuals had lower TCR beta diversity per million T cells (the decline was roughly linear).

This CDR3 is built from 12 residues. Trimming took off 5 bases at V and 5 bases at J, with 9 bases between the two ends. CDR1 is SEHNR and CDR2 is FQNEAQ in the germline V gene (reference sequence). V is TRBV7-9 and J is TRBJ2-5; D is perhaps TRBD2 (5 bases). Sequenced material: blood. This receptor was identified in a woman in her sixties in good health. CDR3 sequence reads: CASSDLAETQYF. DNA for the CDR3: TGTGCCAGCAGCGATTTAGCGGAGACCCAGTACTTC.